Each of the 11 T cell receptor beta chains below was sequenced from the same sample in a study of blood T cells in healthy people across ages (dated by TCRdb to the mid-2010s). The library came from 5' RACE. The sequencing machine was an Illumina HiSeq 2500. A second PCR of about 7 to 12 cycles was performed with a sample-barcoded 5' primer and a J-beta primer mix. TCRdb took the public reads, trimmed them with fastp at Q25, ran MiXCR for clone calling and kept in-frame beta chains. Rows with one shared CDR3 protein collapse into an entry with the most common genes and DNA. Within this sample are roughly 1,700,000 distinct CDR3 sequences, with 25% to 30% of them counted one time only. Less than 9.5% of the sample belongs to the ten largest clones. Sequenced: blood. The receptors come from a woman aged 25 to 39 in good health.

This clonotype was found a few times. The chain links TRBV7-9 to TRBJ2-3; D may be TRBD2 (5 bases). The germline gives CDR1 SEHNR, CDR2 FQNEAQ (reference sequence). The CDR3 totals 15 residues. V gave up 4 bases and J gave up 0 bases, with 11 bases separating them. The CDR3 DNA reads TGTGCCAGCAGCTCCGGGGTCCTTAGCACAGATACGCAGTATTTT. Protein product: CASSSGVLSTDTQYF.

This clonotype has more than one count but fewer than ten. The rearrangement uses TRBV29-1 and TRBJ2-7; the D gene could be TRBD1 or TRBD2 (5 bases each). V gave up 5 bases and J gave up 5 bases, with 19 bases separating them. The V gene's germline CDR1 is SQVTM and CDR2 ANQGSEA. This CDR3 is built from 14 residues. CDR3 bases: TGCAGCGTTAGGAATGCCGGGACGCGAGACGAGCAGTACTTC. Its protein product is CSVRNAGTRDEQYF.

The sample holds a few counts of this clonotype. The chain recombines TRBV10-3 with TRBJ1-5; the match to TRBD1 covers 7 bases. This CDR3 contains 15 residues. V dropped 2 bases and J dropped 0; count of bases not matched to a gene: 1. Germline V lookup: CDR1 ENHRY, CDR2 SYGVKD. The CDR3 region is CAISEGTVSNQPQHF. The CDR3 DNA is TGTGCCATCAGTGAGGGGACAGTTAGCAATCAGCCCCAGCATTTT.

V is TRBV19 and J is TRBJ2-3, with D possibly matching TRBD1 (6 bases). The germline gives CDR1 LNHDA, CDR2 SQIVND (reference sequence). Trimming removed 5 bases at V and 1 base at J, with 19 bases between. The CDR3 totals 17 residues. The CDR3 region is CASSGEQGNLRTDTQYF. The CDR3 nucleotides are TGTGCCAGTAGTGGTGAACAGGGAAATCTTCGCACAGATACGCAGTATTTT. Drawing the rest from reference TRBV19 and TRBJ2-3, the complete variable domain is DGGITQSPKYLFRKEGQNVTLSCEQNLNHDAMYWYRQDPGQGLRLIYYSQIVNDFQKGDIAEGYSVSREKKESFPLTVTSAQKNPTAFYLCASSGEQGNLRTDTQYFGPGTRLTVL.

This clonotype turned up a few times. The V and J genes are TRBV6-1 and TRBJ2-1; 7 bases are a match to TRBD2. The CDR3 has 16 amino acids. CDR1 and CDR2 (germline): MNHNS, SASEGT. V gave up 4 bases and J gave up 7 bases; unmatched junction bases: 13. CDR3 sequence: CASSVTPILAENEQFF. As DNA, the CDR3 is TGTGCCAGCAGTGTCACCCCCATCCTAGCGGAGAATGAGCAGTTCTTC.

This clonotype came up many times. This chain uses TRBV29-1 with TRBJ2-6; 8 bases are a match to TRBD1. Unmatched junction bases numbered 12, after V lost 7 bases and J lost 4 bases. Germline loops: CDR1 SQVTM, CDR2 ANQGSEA. The CDR3 runs 16 residues. The CDR3 reads CSALGQGARGANVLTF. The CDR3 bases are TGCAGCGCCCTCGGCCAGGGGGCGCGGGGGGCCAACGTCCTGACTTTC.

At least ten counts were recorded for this clonotype. The genes are TRBV28 and TRBJ2-7, with 9 bases matching TRBD1. CDR3 length equals 15 residues. Per germline, CDR1 MDHEN and CDR2 SYDVKM. The V gene end was trimmed by 2 bases and the J gene end by 5 bases; junction bases not matched to a gene: 7. The CDR3 sequence: CASSLKGQGRDEQYF. The CDR3 region has the DNA TGTGCCAGCAGTTTAAAAGGACAGGGGAGGGACGAGCAGTACTTC.

The rearrangement links TRBV29-1 to TRBJ2-3; D gene ambiguous. This CDR3 contains 16 residues. The V end was cut by 5 bases, the J end by 5 bases, with 23 bases between. Germline lookup yields CDR1 SQVTM and CDR2 ANQGSEA. Here the CDR3 reads CSVRGPLDSPGDTQYF. In DNA, the CDR3 is TGCAGCGTTCGAGGACCGCTAGATAGCCCGGGAGATACGCAGTATTTT.

To note about this clonotype: A much larger clone differs from this one at a single base, so this may be a read error. The chain employs TRBV20-1 and TRBJ2-7; the D gene is possibly TRBD1 (5 bases). Between the trimmed V and J ends, which lost 1 base and 7 bases, there was a span of 17 bases. The CDR3 totals 14 residues. Germline V CDR1 and CDR2: DFQATT, SNEGSKA (reference sequence). CDR3 sequence: CSARGIPADNEQYF. The DNA for the CDR3 is TGCAGTGCTAGAGGTATTCCCGCGGACAATGAGCAGTACTTC.

The chain joins TRBV5-1 to TRBJ2-3; 11 nucleotides match TRBD2. The germline V gene has CDR1 SGHRS and CDR2 YFSETQ. V was clipped by 0 bases and J by 6 bases; unmatched bases: 9. CDR3 length equals 17 residues. CDR3 region: CASSLAPSGGPRDTQYF. The CDR3 DNA sequence: TGCGCCAGCAGCTTGGCCCCTAGCGGGGGGCCGCGCGATACGCAGTATTTT.

The chain links TRBV5-5 to TRBJ1-2, with D unresolved. Germline V gene sequence: CDR1 SGHKS, CDR2 YYEKEE (reference sequence). V was pared by 4 bases and J by 0 bases, with 10 bases between. The length of the CDR3 is 14 residues. The CDR3 loop reads CASSPRDANYGYTF. The CDR3 DNA reads TGTGCCAGCAGCCCAAGGGATGCTAACTATGGCTACACCTTC.